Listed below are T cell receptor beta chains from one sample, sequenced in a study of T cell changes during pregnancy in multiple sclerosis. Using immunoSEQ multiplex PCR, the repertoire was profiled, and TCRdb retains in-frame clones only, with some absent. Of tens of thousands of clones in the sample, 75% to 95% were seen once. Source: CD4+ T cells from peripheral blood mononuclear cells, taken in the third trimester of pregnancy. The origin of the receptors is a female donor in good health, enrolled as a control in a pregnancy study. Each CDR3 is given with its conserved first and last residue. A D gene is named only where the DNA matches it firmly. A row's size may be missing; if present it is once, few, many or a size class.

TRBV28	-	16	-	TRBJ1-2	CASSLTLRRGNYGYTF	TGTGCCAGCAGTTTAACCCTCCGCAGGGGTAACTATGGCTACACCTTC
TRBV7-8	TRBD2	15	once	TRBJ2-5	CASSPGGGYQETQYF	TGTGCCAGCAGCCCCGGGGGGGGGTACCAAGAGACCCAGTACTTC
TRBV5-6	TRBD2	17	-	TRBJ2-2	CASTNFFREGLPGALFF	TGTGCCAGCACCAACTTTTTTCGGGAGGGTTTGCCCGGGGCGCTGTTTTTT
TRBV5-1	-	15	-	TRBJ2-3	CASSFLGALTDTQYF	TGCGCCAGCAGCTTTTTGGGGGCCCTCACAGATACGCAGTATTTT
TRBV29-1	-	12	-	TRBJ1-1	CSVAGEGTEAFF	TGCAGCGTTGCAGGGGAAGGCACTGAAGCTTTCTTT
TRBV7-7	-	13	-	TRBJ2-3	CASSLDGADTQYF	TGTGCTAGCAGCTTAGATGGGGCTGATACGCAGTATTTT
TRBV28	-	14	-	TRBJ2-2	CASSQPSGTGELFF	TGTGCCAGCAGTCAACCCTCGGGCACCGGGGAGCTGTTTTTT
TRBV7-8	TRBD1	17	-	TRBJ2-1	CASSPRTGMGSGNEQFF	TGTGCCAGCAGCCCTCGGACAGGGATGGGTTCGGGCAATGAGCAGTTCTTC
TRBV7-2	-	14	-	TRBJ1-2	CASSLGAHEDGYTF	TGTGCCAGCAGCTTGGGGGCGCATGAGGATGGCTACACCTTC
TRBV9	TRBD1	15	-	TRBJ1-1	CASTTGMLLDTEAFF	TGTGCCAGTACGACAGGGATGCTTTTGGACACTGAAGCTTTCTTT
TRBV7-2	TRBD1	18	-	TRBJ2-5	CASSLGLGQSGLGETQYF	TGTGCCAGCAGCTTAGGTCTGGGACAGTCGGGTCTCGGGGAGACCCAGTACTTC
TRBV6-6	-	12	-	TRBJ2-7	CASSYVGQGRDF	TGTGCCAGCAGTTACGTCGGCCAGGGTCGAGACTTC
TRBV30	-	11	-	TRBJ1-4	CAWTGDEKLFF	TGTGCCTGGACGGGTGATGAAAAACTGTTTTTT
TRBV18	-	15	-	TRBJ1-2	CASSQRQAGLYGYTF	TGTGCCAGCTCACAACGACAGGCAGGACTCTATGGCTACACCTTC
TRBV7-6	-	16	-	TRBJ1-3	CASSLDRPLSGNTIYF	TGTGCCAGCAGTCTTGACAGGCCACTCTCTGGAAACACCATATATTTT
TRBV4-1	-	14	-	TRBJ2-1	CASSQTGLYNEQFF	TGCGCCAGCAGCCAGACCGGACTCTACAATGAGCAGTTCTTC